This T cell receptor (beta chain) is drawn from a study of blood T cell repertoires in COVID-19. Assignment of participants to cohorts was predicated upon participant-reported clinical history. Germline lookup yields CDR1 LNHNV and CDR2 YYDKDF (reference sequence). Trimming at V came to 6 bases and at J to 8 bases, leaving 8 bases not matched to a gene. This CDR3 is 14 amino acids long. In the authors' workflow: Amplification of reference gene primers provided the estimated nucleated cell counts. The table came from immunoSEQ multiplex PCR; TCRdb's copy has only in-frame clones and leaves some out. V and J calls and clone size are given by that table; D and trimming were obtained from the DNA. The sample shows about 160,000 clones, around four fifths of them seen only once.

Input material: PBMCs or T cells enriched from blood (not recorded which). The genes are TRBV15 and TRBJ1-2; 11 bases fit TRBD1. This TCR derives from a man aged 45 to 65 who had recovered from COVID-19. CDR3 sequence: CATRRTGGLGGYTF. CDR3 DNA: TGTGCCACCAGACGGACAGGGGGCCTGGGAGGCTACACCTTC.